What follows is one T cell receptor (beta chain) and its context. Its specificity is unknown. This CDR3 comprises 11 residues. The V gene lost 4 bases and the J gene lost 10 bases, with 10 bases spanning the gap. This sample is part of a study of T cells in Graves' hyperthyroidism and ophthalmopathy. Findings and limits, study-wide: It was a median about 6 months before onset that the model predicted ophthalmopathy.

Patients were excluded because of uncontrolled infection, other autoimmune disease, pregnancy or lactation. Researchers took RNA transcripts and amplified the TCR beta CDR3 regions from them. HTBI primers were used for first-round RT-PCR of the TCR CDR3. TCRdb re-called the multiplex PCR reads through MiXCR, storing one row per CDR3 protein. The table shows 600,000 to 900,000 distinct CDR3 sequences, with about 17% occurring only once. The sequence was collected from a man aged 18 to 30 with Graves' hyperthyroidism. Sample: blood. This chain links TRBV12-3 or TRBV12-4 with TRBJ2-5; possibly TRBD2 for D (6 bases). The CDR3 sequence is CASSSAGSQYF. The DNA for the CDR3 is TGTGCCAGCAGTTCCGCGGGAAGCCAGTACTTC.